Following are 11 T cell receptor beta chains from one sample sequenced in a study of regulatory dendritic cells for organ transplantation. Method: immunoSEQ multiplex PCR; TCRdb's copy keeps in-frame clones and lacks some. The sample includes tens of thousands of clones, about 85% of them seen just once. Sorted T cells were CFSE-labeled and cultured 5 days with allogeneic regulatory or mature dendritic cells at 1:10. No cognate antigen is known for these TCRs. Input material: naive CD4+ T cells from blood cultured with dendritic cells. This sample's subset: CD45RA+ naive T cells. These TCRs come from a human donor in good health.

The chain couples TRBV28 to TRBJ1-1; no clear D gene. There are 15 residues in the CDR3. The V and J ends lost 2 bases and 0 bases respectively, with 10 bases between them. Germline V gives CDR1 MDHEN, CDR2 SYDVKM. The CDR3 loop reads CASSLTAPLNTEAFF. CDR3 sequence (DNA): TGTGCCAGCAGTTTAACGGCACCTTTGAACACTGAAGCTTTCTTT.

The chain uses TRBV2 and TRBJ2-5; 7 bases are shared with TRBD1. V shed 4 bases and J 4 bases; nucleotides not matched to a gene: 0. Per the germline V gene, CDR1 is SNHLY and CDR2 is FYNNEI. The CDR3 sequence is 12 residues long. Here the CDR3 DNA reads TGTGCCAGCAGTGGACAGGGAGAGACCCAGTACTTC. Its protein product is CASSGQGETQYF.

This sequence joins TRBV11-1 and TRBJ2-6, with TRBD1 matching 8 bases. V was pared by 2 bases and J by 0 bases, with 6 bases of the junction left unmatched. CDR1 is SGHAT, CDR2 FQDESV, per germline (reference sequence). CDR3 length: 18 amino acids. In DNA, the CDR3 is TGTGCCAGCAGCTTACAGGGGGCCCACAGCTCTGGGGCCAACGTCCTGACTTTC. It is translated as CASSLQGAHSSGANVLTF.

The chain joins TRBV2 to TRBJ1-1; D may be TRBD1 (6 bases). The germline V gene encodes CDR1 SNHLY and CDR2 FYNNEI. The CDR3 spans 13 residues. CDR3 sequence reads: CARSPGARTEAFF. The CDR3 coding sequence is TGTGCTAGGTCCCCGGGGGCAAGGACTGAAGCTTTCTTT.

The chain carries TRBV5-5 and TRBJ1-5; D unclear. This CDR3 region has 19 residues. The germline CDR1 and CDR2 sequences are SGHKS and YYEKEE (reference sequence). V lost 4 bases to trimming and J lost 0 bases, with 23 bases between them. The CDR3 region is CASSPTPGGGVYSNQPQHF. The CDR3 coding sequence is TGTGCCAGCAGCCCAACACCCGGTGGAGGAGTCTATAGCAATCAGCCCCAGCATTTT.

The chain is built from TRBV2 and TRBJ2-3, with TRBD2 as a possible D gene (6 bases). Germline values: CDR1 SNHLY, CDR2 FYNNEI. The CDR3 runs to 15 residues. V gave up 8 bases and J gave up 0 bases, with 15 bases separating them. CDR3: CASRLRGFSTDTQYF. In DNA, the CDR3 is TGTGCCAGCCGGCTCCGGGGGTTTAGCACAGATACGCAGTATTTT.

V is TRBV6-6 and J is TRBJ2-3; unclear D gene. The V end was cut by 6 bases, the J end by 6 bases, with 4 bases between. CDR1 MNHNY and CDR2 SVGAGI come from the germline V gene (reference sequence). The CDR3 covers 10 residues. DNA of the CDR3: TGTGCCAGCAGCGGGGATACGCAGTATTTT. It encodes CASSGDTQYF.

V and J are TRBV15 and TRBJ1-3, with D hard to call. Germline CDR1 reads LNHNV; CDR2 reads YYDKDF (reference sequence). This CDR3 is 15 amino acids long. V was shortened by 1 base and J by 1 base, with 8 bases between the two germline ends. The CDR3: CATSRVYVSGNTIYF. CDR3 sequence (DNA): TGTGCCACCAGCAGAGTATACGTATCTGGAAACACCATATATTTT.

This chain uses TRBV7-8 with TRBJ2-2; unclear D gene. This CDR3 has 11 residues. Germline V CDR1 and CDR2: SGHVS, FQNEAQ. Trimming pared 8 bases from V and 3 bases from J, leaving 4 bases between. The CDR3 here is CASAHTGELFF. In DNA, the CDR3 is TGTGCCAGCGCACACACCGGGGAGCTGTTTTTT. The whole variable domain, filled in from reference TRBV7-8 and TRBJ2-2, reads GAGVSQSPRYKVAKRGQDVALRCDPISGHVSLFWYQQALGQGPEFLTYFQNEAQLDKSGLPSDRFFAERPEGSVSTLKIQRTQQEDSAVYLCASAHTGELFFGEGSRLTVL.

This chain links TRBV25-1 with TRBJ1-1; D is possibly TRBD1 (6 bases). Trimming cost V 4 bases and J 9 bases, with 12 bases left between them. CDR1 MGHDK and CDR2 SYGVNS come from the germline V gene. The CDR3 extends over 12 amino acids. The CDR3 spells CASSGAGAKAFF. Here the CDR3 DNA reads TGTGCCAGCAGTGGGGCGGGGGCCAAAGCTTTCTTT.

The chain couples TRBV4-1 to TRBJ2-5, with D perhaps matching TRBD1 or TRBD2 (6 bases each). Germline CDR1 and CDR2: MGHRA and YSYEKL. This CDR3 is 15 amino acids long. Trimming pared 5 bases from V and 2 bases from J, leaving 15 bases between. The CDR3 DNA reads as TGCGCCAGCAGCGGTGTCGGGGGCCTACAAGAGACCCAGTACTTC. Its protein product is CASSGVGGLQETQYF.